This T cell receptor (beta chain) came from a study of shared clonotypes between healthy human individuals. Study findings and constraints: A generally larger estimated richness was seen in naive subsets than in memory subsets. Sampling involved blood alone; tissue repertoires likely differ.

A word on this clone: Antigen: not known.

Germline loops: CDR1 GTSNPN, CDR2 SVGIG (reference sequence). The CDR3 spans 16 residues. The germline V and J ends were trimmed by 4 bases and 5 bases, with 21 bases remaining between them. Assay: immunoSEQ multiplex PCR; the TCRdb copy retains only in-frame clones and omits some. The table records around 1,100,000 clones, 60% to 85% of them present only once. Both subsets, CD45RA+ naive and CD45RA-negative memory, were split from the CD4+ cells. Input material: memory CD4+ T cells from PBMCs. Subset defined: CD45RA-negative fraction. The V call is TRBV30, the J call TRBJ2-1; D unclear. The receptor comes from a man between 18 and 29 years old in good health. Some clones in this sample may be carry-over from other donors' samples. Here the CDR3 reads CAWTTSLGRLDNEQFF. The CDR3 DNA reads as TGTGCCTGGACCACGAGCCTTGGGCGGTTGGACAATGAGCAGTTCTTC.